The clone carrying this T cell receptor beta chain was detected only a few times. Germline CDR1 and CDR2: KGHSH and LQKENI. Trimming removed 5 bases from V and 6 bases from J; junction bases left unmatched: 12. The CDR3 consists of 15 residues. This specimen comes from a study of blood T cell repertoires in COVID-19. Study overall: Samples taken during acute and convalescent COVID-19 were collected in the United States, Italy and Spain.

Profiled with immunoSEQ multiplex PCR; TCRdb holds only in-frame clones, not every one. This table holds roughly 280,000 clones, 84% found once. This chain uses TRBV18 with TRBJ2-5; 7 positions agree with TRBD1. Sequenced material: peripheral blood. This clonotype originated in a man in his sixties with acute or convalescent COVID-19. The CDR3, as DNA: TGTGCCAGCTCATCGGACAGGTTTAAGAGAAAGACCCAGTACTTC. Its translation is CASSSDRFKRKTQYF.